This TCR beta chain was sequenced in a study of blood T cells in healthy people across ages. Germline CDR1 and CDR2: MNHEY and SMNVEV (reference sequence). This CDR3 has 14 residues. No fewer than 6 micrograms of total RNA were isolated from every sample. A second PCR of about 7 to 12 cycles used a sample-barcoded 5' primer and a J-beta primer mix. TCRdb re-called the 5' RACE reads with MiXCR, one entry per CDR3 protein. The table includes about 510,000 distinct CDR3 sequences, roughly a quarter detected once. The sample also formed part of further work on T cells of mothers and their children. From that second work: The study obtained over 9 million TCR beta CDR3 reads per mother and around 2.7 million per child.

The clonotype originates from a boy between 2 and 10 years old in good health. This chain connects TRBV27 to TRBJ2-1, with D perhaps TRBD1 or TRBD2 (6 bases each). Matching the DNA end better, TRBJ2-7 makes the J call doubtful. The sample was blood. The CDR3 DNA sequence: TGTGCCAGCAGTTTCGCCGGGGGCCTAGGGGAGCAGTACTTC. It is translated as CASSFAGGLGEQYF.